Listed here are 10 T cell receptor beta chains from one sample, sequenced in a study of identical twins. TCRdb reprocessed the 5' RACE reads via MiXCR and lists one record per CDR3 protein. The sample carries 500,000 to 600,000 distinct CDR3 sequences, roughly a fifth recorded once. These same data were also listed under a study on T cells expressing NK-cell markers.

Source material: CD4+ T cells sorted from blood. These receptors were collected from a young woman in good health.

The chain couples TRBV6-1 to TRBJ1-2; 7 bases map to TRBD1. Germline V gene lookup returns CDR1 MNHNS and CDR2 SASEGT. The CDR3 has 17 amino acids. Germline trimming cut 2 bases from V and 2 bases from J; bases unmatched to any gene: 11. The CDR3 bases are TGTGCCAGCAGTGAACCCACGACAGGGAGGTGGAACTATGGCTACACCTTC. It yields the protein CASSEPTTGRWNYGYTF.

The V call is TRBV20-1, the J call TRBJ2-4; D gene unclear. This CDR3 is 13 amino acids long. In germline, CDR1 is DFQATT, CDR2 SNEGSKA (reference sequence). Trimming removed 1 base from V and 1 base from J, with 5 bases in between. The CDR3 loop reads CSARATAKNIQYF. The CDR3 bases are TGCAGTGCTAGAGCGACGGCCAAAAACATTCAGTACTTC.

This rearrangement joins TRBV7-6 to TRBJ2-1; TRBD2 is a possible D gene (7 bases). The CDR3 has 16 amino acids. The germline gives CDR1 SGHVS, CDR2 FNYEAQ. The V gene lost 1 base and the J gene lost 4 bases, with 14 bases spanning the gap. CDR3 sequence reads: CASSLDVGGRYNEQFF. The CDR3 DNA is TGTGCCAGCAGCTTAGACGTGGGGGGGCGATACAATGAGCAGTTCTTC.

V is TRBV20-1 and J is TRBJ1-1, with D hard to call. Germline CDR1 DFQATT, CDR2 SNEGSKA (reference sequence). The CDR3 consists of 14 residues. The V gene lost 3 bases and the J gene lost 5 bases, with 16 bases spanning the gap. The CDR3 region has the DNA TGCAGTGCTAGGACCTCGGGGTGGAGTACTGAAGCTTTCTTT. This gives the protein CSARTSGWSTEAFF.

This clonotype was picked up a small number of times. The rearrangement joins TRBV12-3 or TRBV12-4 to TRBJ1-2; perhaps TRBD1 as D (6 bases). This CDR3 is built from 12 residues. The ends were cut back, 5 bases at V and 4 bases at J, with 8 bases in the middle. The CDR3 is CASSRQVYGYTF. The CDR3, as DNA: TGTGCCAGCAGTCGACAGGTCTATGGCTACACCTTC.

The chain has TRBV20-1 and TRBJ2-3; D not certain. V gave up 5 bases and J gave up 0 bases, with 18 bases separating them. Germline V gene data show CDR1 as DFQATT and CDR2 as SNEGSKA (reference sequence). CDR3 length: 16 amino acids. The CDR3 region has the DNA TGCAGTGCTGCCCCTTTAAAGATCCGAAGCACAGATACGCAGTATTTT. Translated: CSAAPLKIRSTDTQYF.

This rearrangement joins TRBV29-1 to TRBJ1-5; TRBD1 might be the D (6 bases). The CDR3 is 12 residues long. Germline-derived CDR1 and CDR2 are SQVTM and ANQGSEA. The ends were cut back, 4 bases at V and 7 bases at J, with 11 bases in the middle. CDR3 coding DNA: TGCAGCGTTGGGGCAGGGGAGCAGCCCCAGCATTTT. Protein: CSVGAGEQPQHF. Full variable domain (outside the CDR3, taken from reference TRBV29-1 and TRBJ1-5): SAVISQKPSRDICQRGTSLTIQCQVDSQVTMMFWYRQQPGQSLTLIATANQGSEATYESGFVIDKFPISRPNLTFSTLTVSNMSPEDSSIYLCSVGAGEQPQHFGDGTRLSIL.

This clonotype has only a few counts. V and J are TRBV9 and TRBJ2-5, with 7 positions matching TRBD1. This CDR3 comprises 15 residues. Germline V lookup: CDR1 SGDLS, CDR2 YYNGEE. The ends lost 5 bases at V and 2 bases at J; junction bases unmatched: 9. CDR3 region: CASSKTGIAQETQYF. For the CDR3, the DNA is TGTGCCAGCAGTAAGACAGGGATTGCTCAAGAGACCCAGTACTTC. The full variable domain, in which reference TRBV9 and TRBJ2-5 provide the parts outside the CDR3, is DSGVTQTPKHLITATGQRVTLRCSPRSGDLSVYWYQQSLDQGLQFLIQYYNGEERAKGNILERFSAQQFPDLHSELNLSSLELGDSALYFCASSKTGIAQETQYFGPGTRLLVL.

The CDR3 protein is CASRDRGEYNEQFF. CDR3 bases: TGTGCCAGCAGAGACAGAGGCGAGTACAATGAGCAGTTCTTC. The genes are TRBV27 and TRBJ2-1; D possibly corresponds to TRBD1 (5 bases). The V and J ends lost 6 bases and 4 bases respectively, with 13 bases between them. The CDR3 is 14 residues long. Looked up from germline, CDR1 is MNHEY and CDR2 is SMNVEV (reference sequence).

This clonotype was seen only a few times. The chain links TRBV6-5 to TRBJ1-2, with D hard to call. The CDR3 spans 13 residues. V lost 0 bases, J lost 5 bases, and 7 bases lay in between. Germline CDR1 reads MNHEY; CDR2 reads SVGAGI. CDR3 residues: CASSYSRPYGYTF. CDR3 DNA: TGTGCCAGCAGTTACTCCCGTCCGTATGGCTACACCTTC.